A single sample is the source of the 25 T cell receptor beta chains below, sequenced in a study of vaccination and CD4 T cells after COVID-19. Treatment meaning: approximately 10-day PBMC culture with coronavirus spike peptide pools or control peptides (ViraFEST assay). The antigens of these receptors remain unknown. Sequencing of the DNA from cultured CD4+ T cells was carried out with the Oncomine TCR Beta short-read assay. A single record per CDR3 protein comes from TCRdb applying MiXCR to the PCR reads. Of tens of thousands of distinct CDR3 sequences in the sample, around 42% were seen once. The specimen sequenced was CD4+ T cells from blood, cultured in vitro. These receptors came from a human donor who had recovered from COVID-19.

In its sample, this clonotype was seen once. The rearrangement uses TRBV7-6 and TRBJ2-2, with 11 bases that match TRBD2. Looked up from germline, CDR1 is SGHVS and CDR2 is FNYEAQ. This CDR3 has 18 residues. V gave up 4 bases and J gave up 4 bases; unmatched junction bases: 11. This chain's CDR3 is CASSSTPPLAGGTGELFF. For the CDR3, the DNA is TGTGCCAGCAGCTCCACCCCTCCCCTAGCGGGGGGCACCGGGGAGCTGTTTTTT.

V is TRBV28 and J is TRBJ2-7; TRBD2 might be the D (6 bases). The germline CDR1 and CDR2 sequences are MDHEN and SYDVKM. V gave up 7 bases and J gave up 6 bases, with 19 bases separating them. The CDR3 extends over 14 amino acids. As DNA, the CDR3 is TGTGCCAGCACCCCCCCGGAGGGTGGGGGCGAGCAGTACTTC. Translation gives CASTPPEGGGEQYF.

In DNA, the CDR3 is TGTGCCACCAGTGATCCGGATAGCGGGGGGGATTCCGAGCAGTTCTTC. It is translated as CATSDPDSGGDSEQFF. The J gene is TRBJ2-1, the V gene TRBV24-1; 11 positions agree with TRBD2. Germline V gives CDR1 KGHDR, CDR2 SFDVKD. J was trimmed by 10 bases and V by 3 bases; bases with no gene match: 10. There are 16 residues in the CDR3.

The V call is TRBV11-2, the J call TRBJ2-7, with D possibly matching TRBD1 (5 bases). Between the trimmed V and J ends, which lost 3 bases and 0 bases, there was a span of 21 bases. CDR3 length equals 18 residues. Germline lookup yields CDR1 SGHAT and CDR2 FQNNGV. The CDR3 sequence: CASSLERSGPGFSYEQYF. The CDR3 nucleotides are TGTGCCAGCAGCTTGGAGAGGTCCGGGCCAGGGTTCTCCTACGAGCAGTACTTC. Full variable domain (rest looked up from reference TRBV11-2 and TRBJ2-7): EAGVAQSPRYKIIEKRQSVAFWCNPISGHATLYWYQQILGQGPKLLIQFQNNGVVDDSQLPKDRFSAERLKGVDSTLKIQPAKLEDSAVYLCASSLERSGPGFSYEQYFGPGTRLTVT.

The chain uses TRBV5-1 and TRBJ2-7; D might be TRBD2 (6 bases). This CDR3 spans 13 amino acids. V was pared by 7 bases and J by 0 bases, with 11 bases between. The germline gives CDR1 SGHRS, CDR2 YFSETQ. CDR3 in DNA: TGCGCCAGCGAGGACGGGAGCTCCTACGAGCAGTACTTC. Amino acids: CASEDGSSYEQYF.

The rearrangement joins TRBV2 to TRBJ2-5; 9 positions agree with TRBD1. Per the germline V gene, CDR1 is SNHLY and CDR2 is FYNNEI. The CDR3 spans 12 residues. V lost 7 bases, J lost 5 bases, and 2 bases stayed unmatched. The CDR3 nucleotides are TGTGCCAGCATTGGACAGGGGGAGACCCAGTACTTC. Translating gives CASIGQGETQYF.

This chain connects TRBV20-1 to TRBJ1-1; TRBD1 agrees at 9 bases. V was clipped by 0 bases and J by 4 bases; unmatched bases: 6. Germline V CDR1 and CDR2: DFQATT, SNEGSKA (reference sequence). CDR3 size: 15 residues. The CDR3 loop reads CSARDLGQGITEAFF. CDR3 bases: TGCAGTGCTAGAGATCTTGGACAGGGGATCACTGAAGCTTTCTTT.

This clonotype has just a few counts. This chain connects TRBV20-1 to TRBJ1-1, with D maybe TRBD1 (6 bases). Trimming pared 7 bases from V and 2 bases from J, leaving 11 bases between. The V gene's germline CDR1 is DFQATT and CDR2 SNEGSKA (reference sequence). CDR3 length: 12 amino acids. CDR3 sequence reads: CSVGGPNTEAFF. The DNA for the CDR3 is TGCAGTGTGGGGGGGCCAAACACTGAAGCTTTCTTT.

The V gene is TRBV2, the J gene TRBJ1-2, with TRBD1 identical over 9 bases. The CDR3 has 12 amino acids. The J segment lost 7 bases and the V segment lost 7 bases, leaving 4 bases of the junction unmatched. Looked up from germline, CDR1 is SNHLY and CDR2 is FYNNEI. CDR3 residues: CASMVDRGGYTF. The CDR3 region has the DNA TGTGCCAGCATGGTGGACAGGGGTGGCTACACCTTC.

The genes are TRBV19 and TRBJ1-1; D not resolved. In germline, CDR1 is LNHDA, CDR2 SQIVND (reference sequence). The CDR3 consists of 15 residues. V shed 6 bases and J shed 0 bases, with 14 bases lying between them. CDR3 DNA: TGTGCCAGTAGATCTGTGGCAGGCATGAACACTGAAGCTTTCTTT. This codes for CASRSVAGMNTEAFF.

This clonotype appeared a few times. The chain recombines TRBV19 with TRBJ1-1, with TRBD1 as a possible D gene (6 bases). The CDR3 is 14 residues long. Trimming left V 7 bases short and J 5 bases short, with 17 bases between. Germline V gives CDR1 LNHDA, CDR2 SQIVND (reference sequence). The CDR3: CASTEGGRLTEAFF. Written as DNA, the CDR3 is TGTGCCAGTACCGAAGGGGGGCGCTTAACTGAAGCTTTCTTT. Based on the CDR3 plus reference TRBV19 and TRBJ1-1, the full variable domain is DGGITQSPKYLFRKEGQNVTLSCEQNLNHDAMYWYRQDPGQGLRLIYYSQIVNDFQKGDIAEGYSVSREKKESFPLTVTSAQKNPTAFYLCASTEGGRLTEAFFGQGTRLTVV.

This clonotype is medium-sized within its sample. The V and J genes are TRBV19 and TRBJ1-6; tentative D call: TRBD1 (6 bases). Germline V gene sequence: CDR1 LNHDA, CDR2 SQIVND (reference sequence). Between the trimmed V and J ends, which lost 5 bases and 9 bases, there was a span of 20 bases. This CDR3 is 16 amino acids long. The CDR3 loop is CASSAWGGRDTSPLHF. CDR3 coding DNA: TGTGCCAGTAGTGCCTGGGGAGGCAGGGACACTTCACCCCTCCACTTT.

The chain is built from TRBV5-1 and TRBJ2-1, with D tentatively TRBD1 or TRBD2 (5 bases each). The germline CDR1 and CDR2 sequences are SGHRS and YFSETQ. Trimming shortened V by 0 bases and J by 6 bases, and 7 bases separated the two germline ends. The CDR3 runs to 13 residues. CDR3 in amino acids: CASSLVGGNEQFF. The CDR3 region has the DNA TGCGCCAGCAGCTTGGTTGGGGGCAATGAGCAGTTCTTC. Full variable domain (missing parts from reference TRBV5-1 and TRBJ2-1): KAGVTQTPRYLIKTRGQQVTLSCSPISGHRSVSWYQQTPGQGLQFLFEYFSETQRNKGNFPGRFSGRQFSNSRSEMNVSTLELGDSALYLCASSLVGGNEQFFGPGTRLTVL.

This chain links TRBV6-2 or TRBV6-3 with TRBJ2-1; 10 bases fit TRBD2. Germline assignment: CDR1 MNHEY and CDR2 SVGEGT. This CDR3 is built from 16 residues. The trim removed 11 bases at V and 0 bases at J, leaving 10 bases unmatched. Here the CDR3 DNA reads TGTGCCTCTCGGGGACTAGCGATTAGCTCCTACAATGAGCAGTTCTTC. This codes for CASRGLAISSYNEQFF.

In its sample, this clonotype was seen a few times. The V gene is TRBV6-1, the J gene TRBJ1-2; possible D gene TRBD1, 6 bases. Germline V CDR1 and CDR2: MNHNS, SASEGT. This CDR3 is 15 amino acids long. Trimming cost V 2 bases and J 5 bases, with 15 bases left between them. The CDR3 region is CASSEYPAGVYGYTF. CDR3 DNA sequence: TGTGCCAGCAGTGAATATCCGGCAGGGGTTTATGGCTACACCTTC.

V is TRBV18 and J is TRBJ1-5; unclear D gene. The germline gives CDR1 KGHSH, CDR2 LQKENI. The length of the CDR3 is 14 residues. V lost 3 bases to trimming and J lost 7 bases, with 13 bases between them. CDR3 residues: CASSPERYRQPQHF. The CDR3 nucleotides are TGTGCCAGCTCACCCGAAAGATATAGGCAGCCCCAGCATTTT.

This clonotype has just a few counts. The chain has TRBV24-1 and TRBJ2-1; the D call may be TRBD1 or TRBD2 (5 bases each). CDR3 length: 12 amino acids. Germline CDR1 reads KGHDR; CDR2 reads SFDVKD. V was pared by 3 bases and J by 10 bases, with 9 bases between. CDR3 in amino acids: CATSDPGTEQFF. CDR3 DNA sequence: TGTGCCACCAGTGATCCCGGGACGGAGCAGTTCTTC.

This clonotype was observed a few times. V and J are TRBV10-1 and TRBJ1-5; D not resolved. The CDR3 is made up of 14 amino acids. CDR1 is WNHNN, CDR2 SYGVQD, per germline (reference sequence). V lost 6 bases to trimming and J lost 5 bases, with 14 bases between them. Here the CDR3 reads CASRAGTLHQPQHF. The CDR3 nucleotides are TGCGCCAGCAGGGCGGGTACCTTGCATCAGCCCCAGCATTTT.

The V call is TRBV7-2, the J call TRBJ2-3, with TRBD2 matching 11 bases. V trimming: 5 bases; J trimming: 4 bases; junction bases outside the gene matches: 8. Per germline, CDR1 SGHTA and CDR2 FQGNSA. This CDR3 spans 16 amino acids. This CDR3 reads CASSGYTSGSADTQYF. The DNA for the CDR3 is TGTGCCAGCAGCGGCTACACTAGCGGGAGCGCAGATACGCAGTATTTT.

This sequence joins TRBV27 and TRBJ2-3; TRBD2 agrees at 14 bases. The CDR3 loop spans 16 amino acids. V gave up 7 bases and J gave up 4 bases; unmatched junction bases: 7. CDR1 and CDR2 (germline): MNHEY, SMNVEV (reference sequence). The CDR3: CASTRTSGRFADTQYF. The CDR3 DNA reads as TGTGCCAGCACCCGGACTAGCGGGAGGTTCGCAGATACGCAGTATTTT.

This clonotype has only a few counts. J is TRBJ2-7 and V is TRBV20-1, with 7 bases that match TRBD2. The CDR3 has 12 amino acids. Germline V CDR1 and CDR2: DFQATT, SNEGSKA (reference sequence). V lost 4 bases, J lost 3 bases, and 3 bases stayed unmatched. The CDR3 spells CSATGTIYEQYF. In nucleotides, the CDR3 is TGCAGTGCTACCGGGACTATCTACGAGCAGTACTTC.

The gene calls are TRBV27 and TRBJ2-7; TRBD2 aligns across 14 bases. The J segment lost 6 bases and the V segment lost 3 bases, leaving 13 bases of the junction unmatched. This CDR3 spans 18 amino acids. Germline V gene data show CDR1 as MNHEY and CDR2 as SMNVEV (reference sequence). The CDR3 loop reads CASSFSSGLAGVVPEQYF. In DNA, the CDR3 is TGTGCCAGCAGTTTTTCATCGGGACTAGCGGGAGTTGTCCCCGAGCAGTACTTC.

The V gene is TRBV5-1, the J gene TRBJ2-1; D is possibly TRBD2 (7 bases). Germline V gene data show CDR1 as SGHRS and CDR2 as YFSETQ. Trimming removed 4 bases at V and 8 bases at J, with 16 bases between. CDR3 length equals 14 residues. The CDR3 sequence is CASSPRGAWDEQFF. CDR3 in DNA: TGCGCCAGCAGCCCCCGGGGGGCTTGGGATGAGCAGTTCTTC.

The chain joins TRBV6-1 to TRBJ2-5; TRBD1 is a possible D gene (6 bases). The CDR3 has 16 residues. Trimming cost V 6 bases and J 2 bases, with 19 bases left between them. The germline V gene has CDR1 MNHNS and CDR2 SASEGT. The CDR3 nucleotides are TGTGCCAGCAGATTCCGGGACAAGGGGTATCAAGAGACCCAGTACTTC. Translation gives CASRFRDKGYQETQYF.

The gene calls are TRBV19 and TRBJ2-2; a weak D match, TRBD1 (6 bases). The germline V gene has CDR1 LNHDA and CDR2 SQIVND (reference sequence). Trimming took 0 bases from V and 13 from J, leaving 12 bases between them. The CDR3 length is 13 residues. For the CDR3, the DNA is TGTGCCAGTAGTATAGAAGGCAGGGGATGGCTGTTTTTT. Translated: CASSIEGRGWLFF. The full variable domain, with the rest looked up from reference TRBV19 and TRBJ2-2, is DGGITQSPKYLFRKEGQNVTLSCEQNLNHDAMYWYRQDPGQGLRLIYYSQIVNDFQKGDIAEGYSVSREKKESFPLTVTSAQKNPTAFYLCASSIEGRGWLFFGEGSRLTVL.